This T cell receptor (beta chain) was retrieved from a study of cytomegalovirus exposure and HLA in healthy donors. Study-wide results and caveats: First-cohort TCR clusters tended to co-occur in the roughly 120 validation repertoires, a later analysis found. The study flagged roughly 150 TCR beta chains as cytomegalovirus-associated. Specificity for CMV antigens was confirmed in vitro for a few of the CMV-associated chains.

About this clone: Its antigen is unidentified.

Germline CDR1 is KGHSH and CDR2 is LQKENI. There are 17 residues in the CDR3. Unmatched junction bases numbered 10, after V lost 3 bases and J lost 4 bases. The data were produced by immunoSEQ multiplex PCR, yet TCRdb's version contains in-frame clones alone and is incomplete. The sample records 150,000 or so clones, about 82% being singletons. The receptor was isolated from a man aged 25-40 years in good health and CMV-seropositive. Sequenced material: PBMCs. The V call is TRBV18, the J call TRBJ2-1, with 9 bases matching TRBD2. The CDR3 region has the DNA TGTGCCAGCTCACCGGGCGGGGGGGCCGGACCTTACAATGAGCAGTTCTTC. This gives the protein CASSPGGGAGPYNEQFF.